The present T cell receptor beta chain was sequenced within a study of T cell repertoires in cytomegalovirus infection. The overall study: Based on public TCR beta signatures, there were indications of CMV infection and of a matching HLA type.

TCRdb reprocessed the reads with MiXCR, giving one entry per CDR3 protein. The data show 500,000 to 600,000 distinct CDR3 sequences, about 15% seen once. The CDR3 contains 16 residues. Trimming shortened V by 8 bases and J by 6 bases, and 23 bases separated the two germline ends. Germline CDR1 is SNHLY and CDR2 is FYNNEI. Overall study findings and caveats: Using cumulative public TCR beta family frequency, the authors identified those who carried CMV together with the relevant HLA.

In its sample, this clonotype was seen many times. Its specificity is not known. This chain links TRBV2 with TRBJ2-1; D possibly matches TRBD1 or TRBD2 (5 bases each). Sequences were obtained from CD8+ T cells from PBMCs. This receptor was obtained from a human donor in good health (CMV status not recorded). Some clones in this sample may be carry-over from other donors' samples. The CDR3, as DNA: TGTGCCAGCTCCAAAGGACAAGCGGATATCGTCAATGAGCAGTTCTTC. It encodes CASSKGQADIVNEQFF.